The T cell receptor beta chain under discussion was sequenced for a study of T cell responses to AZD1222 COVID-19 vaccine. Findings and limits, study-wide: After two AZD1222 doses, spike-specific TCR breadth and depth rose versus day 0. Vaccine-related CD4 TCRs covered spike, predominating at 160-218 and 743-854. Donors skewed white British and female; clonal diversity was possibly underestimated. A reported finding is that nearly half of spike-specific TCRs target unmutated variant regions.

V shed 2 bases and J 4 bases; nucleotides not matched to a gene: 3. The CDR3 sequence is 13 residues long. Germline V gene sequence: CDR1 SGHRS, CDR2 YFSETQ. This clone showed up just a few times. Its cognate antigen is unknown. The assay was immunoSEQ multiplex PCR, and TCRdb's table has in-frame clones only and misses some. The sample carries almost 70,000 clones, 80% recorded once. This specimen was peripheral blood, taken 28 days after the second AZD1222 dose. This sequence joins TRBV5-1 and TRBJ2-7; 7 bases agree with TRBD1. This clonotype was obtained from an adult who received the AZD1222 COVID-19 vaccine. The CDR3 bases are TGCGCCAGCAGCTTAACGACAGGGTACGAGCAGTACTTC. Protein: CASSLTTGYEQYF.